This TCR beta chain stems from a study of CD8+CD57+ T cells in acquired aplastic anemia. For CDR3 and TCR beta VDJ profiling, genomic DNA was the template used. TCRdb redid the calling of the reads with MiXCR, one entry per CDR3 protein. Seen here are hundreds of thousands of distinct CDR3 sequences, 56% observed once, and the top ten hold 1% to 1.5%. The junction had 11 bases not matched to a gene; V was cut back by 6 bases and J by 7 bases. CDR1 is DFQATT, CDR2 SNEGSKA, per germline (reference sequence). The CDR3 sequence is 14 residues long. Sequenced patients had shown CD8+CD57+ cell expansion by flow cytometry.

Sample: sorted CD4+, CD8+, or CD8+CD57+ T cells (not recorded which) from PBMCs. The clonotype originates from a human donor with aplastic anemia. The gene calls are TRBV20-1 and TRBJ1-2; TRBD1 aligns across 10 bases. CDR3 DNA sequence: TGCAGTGCGGAAAGGACAGGGGGGGCTCGTGGCTACACCTTC. It translates to CSAERTGGARGYTF.